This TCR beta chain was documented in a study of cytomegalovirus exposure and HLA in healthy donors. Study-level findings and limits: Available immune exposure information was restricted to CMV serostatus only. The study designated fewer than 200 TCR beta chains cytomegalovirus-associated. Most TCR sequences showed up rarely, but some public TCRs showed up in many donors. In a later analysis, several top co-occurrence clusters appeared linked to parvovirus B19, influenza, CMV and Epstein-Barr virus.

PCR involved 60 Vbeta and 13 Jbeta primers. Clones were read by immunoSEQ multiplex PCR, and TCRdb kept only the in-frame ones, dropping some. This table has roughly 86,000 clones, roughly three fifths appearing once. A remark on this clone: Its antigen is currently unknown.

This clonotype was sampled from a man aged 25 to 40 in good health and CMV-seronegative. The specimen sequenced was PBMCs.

DNA for the CDR3: TGTGCCAGCAGCTTCATTAGGGGTGAAGCTTTCTTT. It codes for CASSFIRGEAFF. The J gene is TRBJ1-1, the V gene TRBV5-6, with D perhaps matching TRBD1 (5 bases). CDR1 and CDR2 from the germline V gene are SGHDT and YYEEEE. Between the trimmed V and J ends, which lost 2 bases and 7 bases, there was a span of 9 bases. CDR3 length: 12 amino acids.